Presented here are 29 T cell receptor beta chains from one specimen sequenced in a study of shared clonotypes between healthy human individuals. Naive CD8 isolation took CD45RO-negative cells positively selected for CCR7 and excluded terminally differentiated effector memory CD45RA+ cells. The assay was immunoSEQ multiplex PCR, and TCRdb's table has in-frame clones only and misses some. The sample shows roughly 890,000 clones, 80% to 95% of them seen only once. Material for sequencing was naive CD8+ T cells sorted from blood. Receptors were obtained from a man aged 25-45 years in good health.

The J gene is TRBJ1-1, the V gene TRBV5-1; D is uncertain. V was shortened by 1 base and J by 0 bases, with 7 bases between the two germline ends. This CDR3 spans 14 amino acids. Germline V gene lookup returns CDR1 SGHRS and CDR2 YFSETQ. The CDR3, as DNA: TGCGCCAGCAGCTTGAGTGCGGTGAACACTGAAGCTTTCTTT. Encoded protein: CASSLSAVNTEAFF.

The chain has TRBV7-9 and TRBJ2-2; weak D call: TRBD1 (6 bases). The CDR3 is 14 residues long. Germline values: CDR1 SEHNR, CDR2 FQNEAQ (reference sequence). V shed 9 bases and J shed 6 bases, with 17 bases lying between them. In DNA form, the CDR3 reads TGTGCCAGTTCCCCCGGGACACCGTCCGGGGAGCTGTTTTTT. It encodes CASSPGTPSGELFF.

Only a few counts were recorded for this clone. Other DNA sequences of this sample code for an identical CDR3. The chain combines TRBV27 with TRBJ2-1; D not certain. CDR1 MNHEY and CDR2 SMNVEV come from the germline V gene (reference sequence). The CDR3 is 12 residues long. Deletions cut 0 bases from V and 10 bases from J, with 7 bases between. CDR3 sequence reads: CASSLSGREQFF. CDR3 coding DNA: TGTGCCAGCAGTTTATCTGGTAGGGAGCAGTTCTTC.

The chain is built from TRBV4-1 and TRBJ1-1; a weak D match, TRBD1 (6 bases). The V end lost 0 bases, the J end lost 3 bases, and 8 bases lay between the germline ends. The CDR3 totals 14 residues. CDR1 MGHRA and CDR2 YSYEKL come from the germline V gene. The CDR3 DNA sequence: TGCGCCAGCAGCCAAGATCCAGGGGACACTGAAGCTTTCTTT. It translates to CASSQDPGDTEAFF.

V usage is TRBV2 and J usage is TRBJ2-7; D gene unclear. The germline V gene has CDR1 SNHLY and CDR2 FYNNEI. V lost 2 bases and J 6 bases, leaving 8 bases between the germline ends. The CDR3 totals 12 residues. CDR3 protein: CASSEFIGEQYF. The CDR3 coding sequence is TGTGCCAGCAGTGAATTTATAGGCGAGCAGTACTTC.

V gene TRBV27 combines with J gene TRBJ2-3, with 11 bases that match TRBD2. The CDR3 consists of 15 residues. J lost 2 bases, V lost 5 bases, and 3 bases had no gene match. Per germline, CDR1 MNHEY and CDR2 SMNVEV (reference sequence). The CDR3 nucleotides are TGTGCCAGCAGTATAGCGGGAGGGACCACAGATACGCAGTATTTT. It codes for CASSIAGGTTDTQYF.

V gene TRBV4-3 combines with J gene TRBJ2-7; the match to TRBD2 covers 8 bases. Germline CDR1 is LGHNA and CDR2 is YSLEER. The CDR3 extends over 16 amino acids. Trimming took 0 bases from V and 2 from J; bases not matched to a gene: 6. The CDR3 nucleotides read TGCGCCAGCAGCCAAGAAACAGCGGGAGTTGCCTACGAGCAGTACTTC. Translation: CASSQETAGVAYEQYF.

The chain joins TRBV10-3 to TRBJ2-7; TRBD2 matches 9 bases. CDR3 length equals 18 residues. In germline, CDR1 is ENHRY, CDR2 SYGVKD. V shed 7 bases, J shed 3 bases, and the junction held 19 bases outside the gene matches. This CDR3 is CAIMETSGDPSLHYEQYF. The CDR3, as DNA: TGTGCCATCATGGAGACTAGCGGAGATCCTAGCCTTCACTACGAGCAGTACTTC.

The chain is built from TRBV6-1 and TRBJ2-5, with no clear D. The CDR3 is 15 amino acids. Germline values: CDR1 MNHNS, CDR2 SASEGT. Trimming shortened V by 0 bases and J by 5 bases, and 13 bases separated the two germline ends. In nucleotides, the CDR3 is TGTGCCAGCAGTGAAGCTCGGCTAGTAGGGGAGACCCAGTACTTC. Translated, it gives CASSEARLVGETQYF.

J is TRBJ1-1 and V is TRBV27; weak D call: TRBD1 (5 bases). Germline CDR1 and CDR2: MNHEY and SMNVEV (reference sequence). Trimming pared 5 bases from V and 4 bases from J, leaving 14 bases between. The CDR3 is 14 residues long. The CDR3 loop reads CASSLTVFSTEAFF. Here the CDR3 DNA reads TGTGCCAGCAGTCTGACAGTTTTTAGCACTGAAGCTTTCTTT.

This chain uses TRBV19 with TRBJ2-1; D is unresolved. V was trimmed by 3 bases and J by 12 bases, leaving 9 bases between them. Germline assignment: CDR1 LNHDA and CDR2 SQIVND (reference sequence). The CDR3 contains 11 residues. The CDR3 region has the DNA TGTGCCAGTAGTATCGGGTCGGTGCAGTTCTTC. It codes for CASSIGSVQFF.

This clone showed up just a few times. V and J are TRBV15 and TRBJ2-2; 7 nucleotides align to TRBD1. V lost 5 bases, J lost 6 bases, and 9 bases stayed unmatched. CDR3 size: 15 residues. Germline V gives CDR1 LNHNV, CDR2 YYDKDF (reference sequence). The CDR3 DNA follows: TGTGCCACCAGCGCCCGGGACAGAACGTCCGGGGAGCTGTTTTTT. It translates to CATSARDRTSGELFF.

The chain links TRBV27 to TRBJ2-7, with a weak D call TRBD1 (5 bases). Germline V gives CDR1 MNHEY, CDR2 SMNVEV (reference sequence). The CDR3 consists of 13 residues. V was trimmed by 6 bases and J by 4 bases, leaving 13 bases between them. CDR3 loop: CASSSGHLYEQYF. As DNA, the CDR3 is TGTGCCAGCAGCTCCGGACACCTGTACGAGCAGTACTTC.

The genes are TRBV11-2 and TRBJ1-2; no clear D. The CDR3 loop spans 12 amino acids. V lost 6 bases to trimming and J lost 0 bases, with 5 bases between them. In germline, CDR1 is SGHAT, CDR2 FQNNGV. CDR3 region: CASRPANYGYTF. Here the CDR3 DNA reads TGTGCCAGCAGACCGGCTAACTATGGCTACACCTTC.

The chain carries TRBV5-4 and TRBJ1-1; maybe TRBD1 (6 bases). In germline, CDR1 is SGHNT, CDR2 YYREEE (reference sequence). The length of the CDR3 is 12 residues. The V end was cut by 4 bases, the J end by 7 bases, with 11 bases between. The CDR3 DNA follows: TGTGCCAGCAGCCCCGGGACACGTGAAGCTTTCTTT. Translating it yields CASSPGTREAFF.

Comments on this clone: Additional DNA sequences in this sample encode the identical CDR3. CDR3 nucleotides: TGTGCCAGCAGCCTTGGAGGAGTAGGACAGCCCCAGCATTTT. This sequence encodes CASSLGGVGQPQHF. The chain carries TRBV7-9 and TRBJ1-5, with no clear D. V was trimmed by 5 bases and J by 7 bases, leaving 15 bases between them. The CDR3 spans 14 residues. Germline CDR1 is SEHNR and CDR2 is FQNEAQ (reference sequence).

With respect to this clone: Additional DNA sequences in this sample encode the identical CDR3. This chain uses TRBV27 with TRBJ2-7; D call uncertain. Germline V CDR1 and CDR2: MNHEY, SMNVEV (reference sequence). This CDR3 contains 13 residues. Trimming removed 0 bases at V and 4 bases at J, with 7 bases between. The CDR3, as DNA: TGTGCCAGCAGTTTATCAGACGGGTACGAGCAGTACTTC. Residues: CASSLSDGYEQYF.

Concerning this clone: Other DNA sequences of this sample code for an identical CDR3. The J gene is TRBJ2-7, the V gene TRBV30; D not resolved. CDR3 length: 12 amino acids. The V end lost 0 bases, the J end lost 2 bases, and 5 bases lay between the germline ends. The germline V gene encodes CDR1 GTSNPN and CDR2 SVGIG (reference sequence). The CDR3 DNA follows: TGTGCCTGGAGTGTAGGGACCTACGAGCAGTACTTC. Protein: CAWSVGTYEQYF.

The CDR3 DNA follows: TGTGCCAGCAGCGTAAATTTCAGGGCGAGAGATACGCAGTATTTT. It yields the protein CASSVNFRARDTQYF. The V gene is TRBV11-2, the J gene TRBJ2-3; D is perhaps TRBD1 (5 bases). From germline, CDR1 is SGHAT and CDR2 FQNNGV. The V and J ends lost 5 bases and 5 bases respectively, with 17 bases between them. This CDR3 has 15 residues.

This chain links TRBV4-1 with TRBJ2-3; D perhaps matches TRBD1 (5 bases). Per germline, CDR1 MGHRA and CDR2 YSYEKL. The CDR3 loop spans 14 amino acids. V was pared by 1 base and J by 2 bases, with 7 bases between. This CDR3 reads CASSQGQYTDTQYF. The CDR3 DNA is TGCGCCAGCAGCCAAGGACAGTACACAGATACGCAGTATTTT.

For the CDR3, the DNA is TGTGCCAGCAGCCCCTCCGGTGAGCAGTTCTTC. This sequence encodes CASSPSGEQFF. The V and J genes are TRBV7-3 and TRBJ2-1; D gene unclear. The CDR3 has 11 residues. CDR1 SGHTA and CDR2 FQGTGA come from the germline V gene. The germline V and J ends were trimmed by 5 bases and 9 bases, with 8 bases remaining between them.

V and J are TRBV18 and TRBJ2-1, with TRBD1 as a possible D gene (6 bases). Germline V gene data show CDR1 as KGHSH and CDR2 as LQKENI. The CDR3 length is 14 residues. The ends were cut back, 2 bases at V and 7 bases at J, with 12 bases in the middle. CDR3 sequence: CASSPGGGPNEQFF. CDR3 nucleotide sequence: TGTGCCAGCTCACCAGGGGGCGGACCAAATGAGCAGTTCTTC.

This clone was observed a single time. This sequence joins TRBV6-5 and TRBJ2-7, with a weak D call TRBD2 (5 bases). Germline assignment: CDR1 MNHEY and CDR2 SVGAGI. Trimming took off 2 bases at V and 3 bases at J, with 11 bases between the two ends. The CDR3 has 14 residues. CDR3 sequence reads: CASSYAGAYYEQYF. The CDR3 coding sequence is TGTGCCAGCAGTTACGCGGGCGCTTACTACGAGCAGTACTTC.

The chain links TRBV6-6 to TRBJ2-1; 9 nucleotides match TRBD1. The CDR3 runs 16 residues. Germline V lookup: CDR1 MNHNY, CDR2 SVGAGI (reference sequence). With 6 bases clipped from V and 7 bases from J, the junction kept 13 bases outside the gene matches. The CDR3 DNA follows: TGTGCCAGCAGACACATTCCGGGACAGGGTCTTAATGAGCAGTTCTTC. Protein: CASRHIPGQGLNEQFF.

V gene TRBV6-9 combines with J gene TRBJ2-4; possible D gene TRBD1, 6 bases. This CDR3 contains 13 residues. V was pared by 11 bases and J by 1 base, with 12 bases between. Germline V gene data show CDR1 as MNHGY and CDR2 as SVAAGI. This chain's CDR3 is CAFEGVAKNIQYF. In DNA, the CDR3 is TGTGCCTTTGAGGGGGTGGCCAAAAACATTCAGTACTTC.

CDR3 amino acids: CSAAGSSYNEQFF. The CDR3 nucleotides read TGCAGCGCAGCAGGGAGCTCCTACAATGAGCAGTTCTTC. The V and J genes are TRBV29-1 and TRBJ2-1, with D perhaps given as TRBD1 or TRBD2 (5 bases each). CDR1 is SQVTM, CDR2 ANQGSEA, per germline. Trimming removed 7 bases at V and 0 bases at J, with 10 bases between. CDR3 length: 13 amino acids.

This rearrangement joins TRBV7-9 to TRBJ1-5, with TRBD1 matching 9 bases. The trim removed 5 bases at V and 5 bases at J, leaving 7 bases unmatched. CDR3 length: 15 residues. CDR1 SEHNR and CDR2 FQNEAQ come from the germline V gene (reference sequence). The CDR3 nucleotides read TGTGCCAGCAGCCAGGGACAGGGAAGATATCAGCCCCAGCATTTT. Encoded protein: CASSQGQGRYQPQHF.

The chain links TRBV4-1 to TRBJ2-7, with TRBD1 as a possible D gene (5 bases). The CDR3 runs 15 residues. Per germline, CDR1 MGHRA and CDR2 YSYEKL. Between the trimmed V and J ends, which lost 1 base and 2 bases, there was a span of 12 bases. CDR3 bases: TGCGCCAGCAGCCAAGTGCCCCAGGGAACCTACGAGCAGTACTTC. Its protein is CASSQVPQGTYEQYF.

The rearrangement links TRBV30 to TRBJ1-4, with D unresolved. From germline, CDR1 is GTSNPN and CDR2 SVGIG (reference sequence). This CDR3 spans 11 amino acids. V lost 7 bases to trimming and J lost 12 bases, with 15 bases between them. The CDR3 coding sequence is TGTGCCTCCGGGCCCCTCGGGGAACTGTTTTTT. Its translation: CASGPLGELFF. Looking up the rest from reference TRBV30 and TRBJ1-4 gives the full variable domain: SQTIHQWPATLVQPVGSPLSLECTVEGTSNPNLYWYRQAAGRGLQLLFYSVGIGQISSEVPQNLSASRPQDRQFILSSKKLLLSDSGFYLCASGPLGELFFGSGTQLSVL.